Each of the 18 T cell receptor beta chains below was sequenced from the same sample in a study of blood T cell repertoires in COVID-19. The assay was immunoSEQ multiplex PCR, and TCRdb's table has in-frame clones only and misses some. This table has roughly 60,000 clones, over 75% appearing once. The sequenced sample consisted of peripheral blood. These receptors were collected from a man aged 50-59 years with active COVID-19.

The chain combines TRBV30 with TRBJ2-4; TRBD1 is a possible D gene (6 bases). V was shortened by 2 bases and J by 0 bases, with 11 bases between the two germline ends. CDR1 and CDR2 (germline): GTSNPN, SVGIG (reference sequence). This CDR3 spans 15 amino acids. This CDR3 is CAWSPLQGAKNIQYF. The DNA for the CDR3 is TGTGCCTGGAGTCCTTTACAGGGAGCCAAAAACATTCAGTACTTC. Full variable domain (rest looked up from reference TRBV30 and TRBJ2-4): SQTIHQWPATLVQPVGSPLSLECTVEGTSNPNLYWYRQAAGRGLQLLFYSVGIGQISSEVPQNLSASRPQDRQFILSSKKLLLSDSGFYLCAWSPLQGAKNIQYFGAGTRLSVL.

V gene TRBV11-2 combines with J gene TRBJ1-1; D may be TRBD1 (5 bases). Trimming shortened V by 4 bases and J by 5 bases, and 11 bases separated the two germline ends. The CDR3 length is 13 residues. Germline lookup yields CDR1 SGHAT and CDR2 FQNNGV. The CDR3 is CASSYNGGTEAFF. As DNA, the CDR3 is TGTGCCAGCAGCTATAACGGGGGAACTGAAGCTTTCTTT.

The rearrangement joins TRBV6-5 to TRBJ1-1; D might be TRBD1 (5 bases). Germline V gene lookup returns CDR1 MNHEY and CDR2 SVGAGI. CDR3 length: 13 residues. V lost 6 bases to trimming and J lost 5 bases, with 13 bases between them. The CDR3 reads CASRGGMATEAFF. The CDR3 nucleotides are TGTGCCAGCAGGGGGGGGATGGCAACTGAAGCTTTCTTT.

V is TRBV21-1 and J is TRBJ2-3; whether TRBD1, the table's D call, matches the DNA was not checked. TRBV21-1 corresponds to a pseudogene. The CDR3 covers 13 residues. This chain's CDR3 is CASPGQKTDTQYF. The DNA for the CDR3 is TGTGCCAGTCCGGGACAGAAAACAGATACGCAGTATTTT.

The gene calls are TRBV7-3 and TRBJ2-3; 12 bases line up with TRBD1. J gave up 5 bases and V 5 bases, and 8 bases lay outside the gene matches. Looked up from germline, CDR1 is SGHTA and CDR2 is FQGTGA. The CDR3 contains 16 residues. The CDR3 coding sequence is TGTGCCAGCAGCCGCCGGGACAGGGGGCGTGGAGATACGCAGTATTTT. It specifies CASSRRDRGRGDTQYF.

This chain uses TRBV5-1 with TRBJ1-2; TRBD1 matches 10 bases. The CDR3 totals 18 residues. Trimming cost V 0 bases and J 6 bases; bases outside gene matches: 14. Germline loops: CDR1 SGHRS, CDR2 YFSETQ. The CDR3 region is CASSLDPGTGALSDGYTF. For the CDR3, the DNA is TGCGCCAGCAGCTTGGACCCCGGGACAGGGGCCCTGTCTGATGGCTACACCTTC.

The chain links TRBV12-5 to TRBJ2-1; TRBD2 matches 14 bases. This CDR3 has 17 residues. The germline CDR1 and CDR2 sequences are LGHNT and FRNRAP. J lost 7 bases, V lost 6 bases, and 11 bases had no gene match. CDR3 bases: TGTGCTAGTGGACCTGGACTAGCGGGGGGCTCCTTAAATGAGCAGTTCTTC. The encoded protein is CASGPGLAGGSLNEQFF.

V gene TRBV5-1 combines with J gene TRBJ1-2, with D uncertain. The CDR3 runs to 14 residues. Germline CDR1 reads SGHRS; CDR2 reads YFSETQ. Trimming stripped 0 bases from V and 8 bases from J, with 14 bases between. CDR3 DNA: TGCGCCAGCAGCTTGGGCGGCCGCGCTGAGGGCTACACCTTC. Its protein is CASSLGGRAEGYTF.

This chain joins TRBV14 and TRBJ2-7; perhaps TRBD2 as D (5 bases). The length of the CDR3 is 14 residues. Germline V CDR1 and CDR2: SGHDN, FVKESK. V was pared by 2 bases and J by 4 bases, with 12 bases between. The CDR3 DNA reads TGTGCCAGCAGCCAAAGAAGAGGGCCATACGAGCAGTACTTC. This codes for CASSQRRGPYEQYF. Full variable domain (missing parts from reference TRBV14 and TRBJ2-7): EAGVTQFPSHSVIEKGQTVTLRCDPISGHDNLYWYRRVMGKEIKFLLHFVKESKQDESGMPNNRFLAERTGGTYSTLKVQPAELEDSGVYFCASSQRRGPYEQYFGPGTRLTVT.

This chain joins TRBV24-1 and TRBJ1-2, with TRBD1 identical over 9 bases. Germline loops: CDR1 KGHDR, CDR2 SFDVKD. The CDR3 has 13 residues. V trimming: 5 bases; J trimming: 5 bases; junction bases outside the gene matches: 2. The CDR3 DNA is TGTGCCACCAGTGCCGGGACAGGGTATGGCTACACCTTC. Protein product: CATSAGTGYGYTF.

The CDR3 protein is CASSTQGLIGYTF. The CDR3, as DNA: TGTGCCAGCAGTACTCAGGGGCTCATTGGCTACACCTTC. The chain uses TRBV2 and TRBJ1-2, with D tentatively TRBD1 (6 bases). The CDR3 is 13 amino acids. Germline lookup yields CDR1 SNHLY and CDR2 FYNNEI. V shed 5 bases and J shed 7 bases, with 14 bases lying between them. Based on the CDR3 plus reference TRBV2 and TRBJ1-2, the full variable domain is EPEVTQTPSHQVTQMGQEVILRCVPISNHLYFYWYRQILGQKVEFLVSFYNNEISEKSEIFDDQFSVERPDGSNFTLKIRSTKLEDSAMYFCASSTQGLIGYTFGSGTRLTVV.

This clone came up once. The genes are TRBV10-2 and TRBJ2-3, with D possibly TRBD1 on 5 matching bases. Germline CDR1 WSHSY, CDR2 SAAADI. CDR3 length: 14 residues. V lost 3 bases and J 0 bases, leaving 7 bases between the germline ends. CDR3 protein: CASSDQGSTDTQYF. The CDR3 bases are TGCGCCAGCAGTGACCAGGGAAGCACAGATACGCAGTATTTT.

The CDR3 spells CASSLEPTGGSSPLHF. Written as DNA, the CDR3 is TGCGCCAGCAGCTTGGAACCGACAGGGGGTAGTTCACCCCTCCACTTT. The chain links TRBV5-1 to TRBJ1-6, with 9 bases matching TRBD1. Germline V gene data show CDR1 as SGHRS and CDR2 as YFSETQ. The CDR3 spans 16 residues. J was trimmed by 9 bases and V by 0 bases; bases with no gene match: 7.

This chain's CDR3 is CASSLTSGEIYEQYF. The CDR3 nucleotides are TGTGCCAGCAGCTTGACTAGCGGGGAGATCTACGAGCAGTACTTC. The chain combines TRBV5-5 with TRBJ2-7, with 10 bases that match TRBD2. The germline V gene has CDR1 SGHKS and CDR2 YYEKEE (reference sequence). The CDR3 loop spans 15 amino acids. The trim removed 1 base at V and 3 bases at J, leaving 4 bases unmatched.

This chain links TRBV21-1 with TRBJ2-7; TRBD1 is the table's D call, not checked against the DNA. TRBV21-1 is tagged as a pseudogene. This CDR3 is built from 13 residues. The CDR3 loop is CASSKNTHYEQYF. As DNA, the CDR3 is TGTGCCAGCAGCAAAAACACCCACTACGAGCAGTACTTC.

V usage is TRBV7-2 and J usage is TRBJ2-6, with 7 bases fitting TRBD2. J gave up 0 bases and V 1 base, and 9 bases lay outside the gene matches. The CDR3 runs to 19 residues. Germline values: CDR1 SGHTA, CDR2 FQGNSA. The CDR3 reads CASSLVAGLRFSGANVLTF. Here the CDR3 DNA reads TGTGCCAGCAGCTTAGTAGCGGGCTTAAGATTCTCTGGGGCCAACGTCCTGACTTTC.

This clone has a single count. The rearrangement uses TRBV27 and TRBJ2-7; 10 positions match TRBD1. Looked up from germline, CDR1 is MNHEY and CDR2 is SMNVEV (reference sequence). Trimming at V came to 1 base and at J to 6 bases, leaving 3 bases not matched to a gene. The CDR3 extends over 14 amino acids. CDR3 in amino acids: CASSLYRTGGEQYF. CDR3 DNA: TGTGCCAGCAGTTTATATAGGACAGGGGGCGAGCAGTACTTC.

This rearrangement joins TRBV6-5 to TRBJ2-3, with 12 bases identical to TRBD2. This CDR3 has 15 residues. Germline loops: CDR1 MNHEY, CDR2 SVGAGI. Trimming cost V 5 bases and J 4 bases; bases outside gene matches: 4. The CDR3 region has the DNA TGTGCCAGCAGTAGGGCTAGCGGGGGGGCAGATACGCAGTATTTT. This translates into CASSRASGGADTQYF.